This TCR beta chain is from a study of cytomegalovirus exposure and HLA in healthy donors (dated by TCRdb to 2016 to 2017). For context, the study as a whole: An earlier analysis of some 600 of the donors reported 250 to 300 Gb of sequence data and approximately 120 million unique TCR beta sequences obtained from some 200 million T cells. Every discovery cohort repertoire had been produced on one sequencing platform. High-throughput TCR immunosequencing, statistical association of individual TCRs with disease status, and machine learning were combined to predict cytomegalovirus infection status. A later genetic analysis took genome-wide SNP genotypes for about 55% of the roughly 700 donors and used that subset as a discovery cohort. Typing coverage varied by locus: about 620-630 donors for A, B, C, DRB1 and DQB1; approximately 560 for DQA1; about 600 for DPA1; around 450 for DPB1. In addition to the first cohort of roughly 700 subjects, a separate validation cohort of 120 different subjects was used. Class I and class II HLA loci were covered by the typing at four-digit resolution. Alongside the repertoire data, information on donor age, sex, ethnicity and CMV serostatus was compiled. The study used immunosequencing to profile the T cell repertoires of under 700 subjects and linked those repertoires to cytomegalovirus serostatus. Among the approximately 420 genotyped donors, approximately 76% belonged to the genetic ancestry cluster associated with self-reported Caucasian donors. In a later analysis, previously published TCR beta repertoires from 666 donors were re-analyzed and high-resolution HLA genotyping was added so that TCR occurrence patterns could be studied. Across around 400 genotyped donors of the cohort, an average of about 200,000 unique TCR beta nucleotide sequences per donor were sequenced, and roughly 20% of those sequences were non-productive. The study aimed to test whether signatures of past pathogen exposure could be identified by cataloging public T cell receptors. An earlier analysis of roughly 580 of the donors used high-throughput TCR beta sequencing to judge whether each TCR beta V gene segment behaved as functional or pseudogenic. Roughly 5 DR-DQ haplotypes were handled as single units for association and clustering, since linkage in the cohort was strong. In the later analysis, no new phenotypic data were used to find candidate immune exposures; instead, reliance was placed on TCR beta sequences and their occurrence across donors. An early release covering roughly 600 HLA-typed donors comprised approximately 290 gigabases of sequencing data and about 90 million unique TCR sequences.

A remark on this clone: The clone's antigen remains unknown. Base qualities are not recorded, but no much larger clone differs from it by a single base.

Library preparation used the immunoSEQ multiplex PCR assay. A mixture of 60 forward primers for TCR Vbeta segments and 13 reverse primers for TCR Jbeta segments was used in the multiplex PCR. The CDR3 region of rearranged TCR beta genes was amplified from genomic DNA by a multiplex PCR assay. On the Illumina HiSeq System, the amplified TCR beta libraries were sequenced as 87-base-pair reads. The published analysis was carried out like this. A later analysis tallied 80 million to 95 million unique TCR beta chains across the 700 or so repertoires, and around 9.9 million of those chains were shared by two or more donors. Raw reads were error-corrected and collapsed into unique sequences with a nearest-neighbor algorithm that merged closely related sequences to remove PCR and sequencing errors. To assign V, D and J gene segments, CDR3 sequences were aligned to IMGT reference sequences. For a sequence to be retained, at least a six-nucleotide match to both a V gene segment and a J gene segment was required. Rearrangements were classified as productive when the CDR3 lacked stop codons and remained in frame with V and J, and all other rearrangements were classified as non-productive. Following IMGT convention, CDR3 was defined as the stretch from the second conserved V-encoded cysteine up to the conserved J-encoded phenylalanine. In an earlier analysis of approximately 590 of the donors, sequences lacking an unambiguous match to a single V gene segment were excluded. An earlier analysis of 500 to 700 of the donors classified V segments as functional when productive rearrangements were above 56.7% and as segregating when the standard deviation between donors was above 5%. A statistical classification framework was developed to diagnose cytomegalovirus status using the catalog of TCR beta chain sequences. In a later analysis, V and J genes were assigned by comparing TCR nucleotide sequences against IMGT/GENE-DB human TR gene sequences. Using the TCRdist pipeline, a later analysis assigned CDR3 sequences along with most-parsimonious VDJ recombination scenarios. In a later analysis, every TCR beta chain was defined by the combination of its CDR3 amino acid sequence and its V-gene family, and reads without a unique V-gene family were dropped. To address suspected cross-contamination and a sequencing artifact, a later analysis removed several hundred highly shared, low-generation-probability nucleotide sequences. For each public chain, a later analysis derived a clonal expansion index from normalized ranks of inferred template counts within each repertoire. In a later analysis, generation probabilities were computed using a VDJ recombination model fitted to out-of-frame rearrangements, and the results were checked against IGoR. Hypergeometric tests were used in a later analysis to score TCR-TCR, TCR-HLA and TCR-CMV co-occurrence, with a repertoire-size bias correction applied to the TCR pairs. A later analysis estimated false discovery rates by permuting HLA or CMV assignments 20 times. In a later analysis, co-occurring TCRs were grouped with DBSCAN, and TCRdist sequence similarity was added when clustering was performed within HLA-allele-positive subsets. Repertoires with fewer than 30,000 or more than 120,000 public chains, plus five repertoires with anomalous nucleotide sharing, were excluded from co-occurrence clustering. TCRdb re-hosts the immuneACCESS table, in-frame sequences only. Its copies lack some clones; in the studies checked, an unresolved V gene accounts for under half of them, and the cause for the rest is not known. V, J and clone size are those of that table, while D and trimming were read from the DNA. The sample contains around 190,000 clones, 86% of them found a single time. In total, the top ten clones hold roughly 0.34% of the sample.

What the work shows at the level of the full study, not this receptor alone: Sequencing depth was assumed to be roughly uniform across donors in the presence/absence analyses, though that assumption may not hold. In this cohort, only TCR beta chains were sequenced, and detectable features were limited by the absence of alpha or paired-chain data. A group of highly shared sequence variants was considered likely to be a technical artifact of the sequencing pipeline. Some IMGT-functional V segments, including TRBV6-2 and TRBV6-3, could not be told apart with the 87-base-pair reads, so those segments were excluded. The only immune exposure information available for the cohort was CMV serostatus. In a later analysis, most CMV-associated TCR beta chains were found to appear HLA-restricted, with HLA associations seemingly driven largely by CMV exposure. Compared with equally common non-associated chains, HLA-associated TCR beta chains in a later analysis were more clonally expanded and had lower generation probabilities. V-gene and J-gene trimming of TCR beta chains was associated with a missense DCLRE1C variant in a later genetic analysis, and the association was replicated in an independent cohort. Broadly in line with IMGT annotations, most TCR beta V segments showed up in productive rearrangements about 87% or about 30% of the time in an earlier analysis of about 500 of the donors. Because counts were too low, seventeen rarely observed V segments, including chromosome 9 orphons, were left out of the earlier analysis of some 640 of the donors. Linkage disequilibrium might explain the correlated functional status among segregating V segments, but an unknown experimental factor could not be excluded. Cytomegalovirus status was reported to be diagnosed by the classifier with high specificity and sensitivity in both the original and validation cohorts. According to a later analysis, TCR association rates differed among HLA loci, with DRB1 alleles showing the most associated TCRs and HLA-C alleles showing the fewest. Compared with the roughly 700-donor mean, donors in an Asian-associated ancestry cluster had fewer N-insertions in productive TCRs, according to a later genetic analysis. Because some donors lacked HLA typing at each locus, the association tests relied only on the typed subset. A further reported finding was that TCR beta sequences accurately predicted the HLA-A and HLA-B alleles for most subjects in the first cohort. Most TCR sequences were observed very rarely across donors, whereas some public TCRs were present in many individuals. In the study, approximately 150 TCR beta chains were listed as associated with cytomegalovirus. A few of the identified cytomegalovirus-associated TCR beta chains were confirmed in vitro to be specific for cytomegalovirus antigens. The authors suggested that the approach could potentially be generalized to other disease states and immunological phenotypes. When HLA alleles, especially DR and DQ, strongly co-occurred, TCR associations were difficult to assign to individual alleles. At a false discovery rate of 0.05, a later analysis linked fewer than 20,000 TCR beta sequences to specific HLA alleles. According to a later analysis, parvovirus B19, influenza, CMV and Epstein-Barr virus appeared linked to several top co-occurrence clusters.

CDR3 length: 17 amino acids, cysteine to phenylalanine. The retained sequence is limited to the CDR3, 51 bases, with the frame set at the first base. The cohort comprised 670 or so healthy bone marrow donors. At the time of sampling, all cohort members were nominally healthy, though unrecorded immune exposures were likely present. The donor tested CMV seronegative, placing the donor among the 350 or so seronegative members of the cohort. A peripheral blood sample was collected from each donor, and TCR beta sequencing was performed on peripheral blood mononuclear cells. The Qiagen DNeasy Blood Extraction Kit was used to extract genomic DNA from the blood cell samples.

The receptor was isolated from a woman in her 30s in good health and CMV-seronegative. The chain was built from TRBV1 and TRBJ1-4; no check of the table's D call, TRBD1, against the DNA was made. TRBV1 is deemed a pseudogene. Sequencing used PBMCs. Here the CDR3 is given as CTSSHGTDTNRGEKLFF. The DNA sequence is TGCACCAGCAGCCATGGGACAGATACCAACCGGGGAGAAAAACTGTTTTTT.